These 29 T cell receptor beta chains came from one sample sequenced in a study of early T cells in non-severe SARS-CoV-2 infection. TCRdb processed the 5' RACE reads anew with MiXCR; each CDR3 protein has one entry. The repertoire has roughly 34,000 distinct CDR3 sequences, roughly 7.1% of them found once; the top ten carry about 13%. The input for sequencing was whole blood, taken at baseline. The receptors originated from an adult who was a healthcare worker with PCR-confirmed SARS-CoV-2 infection or an uninfected control (not recorded which).

In its sample, this clonotype ranks as medium-sized. This sequence joins TRBV4-3 and TRBJ1-2; no reliable D call. V was trimmed by 2 bases and J by 0 bases, leaving 7 bases between them. This CDR3 has 14 residues. The germline gives CDR1 LGHNA, CDR2 YSLEER. CDR3 DNA sequence: TGCGCCAGCAGCCAAACAGTAACTAACTATGGCTACACCTTC. Its translation is CASSQTVTNYGYTF.

The rearrangement joins TRBV9 to TRBJ1-5; a weak D match, TRBD1 (5 bases). Per the germline V gene, CDR1 is SGDLS and CDR2 is YYNGEE. The V and J ends lost 3 bases and 9 bases respectively, with 19 bases between them. The CDR3 extends over 15 amino acids. CDR3 residues: CASSANPLFQGPQHF. The CDR3 bases are TGTGCCAGCAGCGCGAACCCCCTCTTCCAGGGGCCCCAGCATTTT.

The V call is TRBV19, the J call TRBJ2-1; 10 bases fit TRBD1. Germline CDR1 and CDR2: LNHDA and SQIVND (reference sequence). The CDR3 covers 13 residues. The junction had 9 bases not matched to a gene; V was cut back by 9 bases and J by 10 bases. CDR3 region: CASRDRGSGEQFF. In nucleotides, the CDR3 is TGTGCCAGCCGGGACAGGGGATCGGGGGAGCAGTTCTTC.

The table lists this clonotype with a few counts. The chain is built from TRBV5-1 and TRBJ2-1; no definite D call. Trimming stripped 4 bases from V and 0 bases from J, with 11 bases between. This CDR3 has 15 residues. CDR1 is SGHRS and CDR2 is YFSETQ in the germline V gene. CDR3 loop: CASSMAASSYNEQFF. Written as DNA, the CDR3 is TGCGCCAGCAGCATGGCGGCAAGCTCCTACAATGAGCAGTTCTTC.

In this sample, this clonotype turned up many times. The chain joins TRBV7-6 to TRBJ1-3; D is unclear. Looked up from germline, CDR1 is SGHVS and CDR2 is FNYEAQ. V was pared by 2 bases and J by 0 bases, with 11 bases between. CDR3 length: 16 residues. CDR3 coding DNA: TGTGCCAGCAGCTTACGAGCGGGATACTCTGGAAACACCATATATTTT. Its protein is CASSLRAGYSGNTIYF. The full variable domain, its missing parts supplied by reference TRBV7-6 and TRBJ1-3, is GAGVSQSPRYKVTKRGQDVALRCDPISGHVSLYWYRQALGQGPEFLTYFNYEAQQDKSGLPNDRFSAERPEGSISTLTIQRTEQRDSAMYRCASSLRAGYSGNTIYFGEGSWLTVV.

This clonotype occurred many times. The CDR3 DNA sequence: TGCAGCGTTGATGGGCTAGCGGGATCTAGCACAGATACGCAGTATTTT. Amino acids: CSVDGLAGSSTDTQYF. This chain connects TRBV29-1 to TRBJ2-3; 9 bases align to TRBD2. Germline assignment: CDR1 SQVTM and CDR2 ANQGSEA. The V gene end was trimmed by 3 bases and the J gene end by 0 bases; junction bases not matched to a gene: 7. The CDR3 has 16 amino acids.

This chain links TRBV5-4 with TRBJ1-1; no definite D call. Trimming removed 1 base at V and 1 base at J, with 5 bases between. The germline V gene has CDR1 SGHNT and CDR2 YYREEE (reference sequence). The CDR3 is 13 residues long. CDR3 in DNA: TGTGCCAGCAGCTTGAAACAGAACACTGAAGCTTTCTTT. Its translation: CASSLKQNTEAFF.

As for this clonotype: The junction and the germline gene differ at one end; a read error may be behind it. The gene calls are TRBV4-3 and TRBJ2-1; D gene uncertain. CDR1 and CDR2 from the germline V gene are LGHNA and YSLEER. This CDR3 contains 19 residues. For the CDR3, the DNA is TGCACCAGCAGCCAACCTCGACTCCGTTACATCGGTCGATACAATGAGCAGTTCTTC. Translating gives CTSSQPRLRYIGRYNEQFF.

V is TRBV10-3 and J is TRBJ2-3, with 8 bases matching TRBD2. CDR3 length: 19 residues. V lost 3 bases and J lost 2; bases outside the gene matches: 16. CDR1 is ENHRY, CDR2 SYGVKD, per germline. The CDR3 region has the DNA TGTGCCATCAGTGATGGCCAGCTAGGTAGCGGGGACCTCACAGATACGCAGTATTTT. Translated: CAISDGQLGSGDLTDTQYF.

The rearrangement links TRBV6-2 or TRBV6-3 to TRBJ2-3, with TRBD2 identical over 9 bases. In germline, CDR1 is MNHEY, CDR2 SVGEGT. V lost 0 bases and J lost 4; bases outside the gene matches: 26. CDR3 size: 23 residues. CDR3 loop: CASSYSISEDESISGRGSDTQYF. In nucleotides, the CDR3 is TGTGCCAGCAGTTACTCGATTTCGGAGGACGAATCTATTAGCGGGAGAGGATCAGATACGCAGTATTTT.

This clonotype appeared once. The rearrangement links TRBV18 to TRBJ2-2, with TRBD1 identical over 8 bases. The CDR3 consists of 16 residues. With 3 bases clipped from V and 4 bases from J, the junction kept 7 bases outside the gene matches. CDR1 KGHSH and CDR2 LQKENI come from the germline V gene. CDR3 in amino acids: CASSPGQGMGTGELFF. The CDR3 DNA follows: TGTGCCAGCTCACCCGGACAGGGAATGGGCACCGGGGAGCTGTTTTTT. The variable domain in full, with the rest retrieved from reference TRBV18 and TRBJ2-2, is NAGVMQNPRHLVRRRGQEARLRCSPMKGHSHVYWYRQLPEEGLKFMVYLQKENIIDESGMPKERFSAEFPKEGPSILRIQQVVRGDSAAYFCASSPGQGMGTGELFFGEGSRLTVL.

DNA for the CDR3: TGTGCCAGCAGCAATCCCCCAGGGGGGAAAAGCACAGATACGCAGTATTTT. Its translation: CASSNPPGGKSTDTQYF. The V gene is TRBV7-9, the J gene TRBJ2-3; TRBD1 might be the D (7 bases). CDR1 is SEHNR, CDR2 FQNEAQ, per germline (reference sequence). This CDR3 is built from 17 residues. V was shortened by 5 bases and J by 0 bases, with 18 bases between the two germline ends.

The chain combines TRBV19 with TRBJ2-1; D ambiguous. CDR1 LNHDA and CDR2 SQIVND come from the germline V gene (reference sequence). The CDR3 runs to 16 residues. Trimming removed 7 bases at V and 0 bases at J, with 16 bases between. For the CDR3, the DNA is TGTGCCAGTATGCCCAGGACCCCAAGCTCCTACAATGAGCAGTTCTTC. Protein sequence: CASMPRTPSSYNEQFF.

A few counts support this clonotype. The V call is TRBV11-3, the J call TRBJ1-6; possible D gene TRBD1, 6 bases. The V end lost 8 bases, the J end lost 10 bases, and 18 bases lay between the germline ends. The germline V gene has CDR1 SGHNT and CDR2 YENEEA. There are 14 residues in the CDR3. The CDR3 coding sequence is TGTGCCAGCGGACAGCTTGACTGGGGGTCACCCCTCCACTTT. Residues: CASGQLDWGSPLHF.

This clonotype was observed a handful of times. The chain employs TRBV29-1 and TRBJ2-3; D uncertain. The CDR3 contains 13 residues. CDR1 is SQVTM, CDR2 ANQGSEA, per germline. V was pared by 3 bases and J by 1 base, with 8 bases between. CDR3 sequence: CSVDLGRTDTQYF. Written as DNA, the CDR3 is TGCAGCGTTGATTTAGGACGCACAGATACGCAGTATTTT.

This clonotype was recorded at least ten times. The chain joins TRBV6-5 to TRBJ2-7; D unclear. This CDR3 spans 13 amino acids. Trimming left V 6 bases short and J 1 base short, with 10 bases between. Germline values: CDR1 MNHEY, CDR2 SVGAGI. CDR3 in amino acids: CASSPLGSYEQYF. DNA for the CDR3: TGTGCCAGCAGCCCGTTGGGGTCCTACGAGCAGTACTTC.

The V and J genes are TRBV6-1 and TRBJ2-1; 8 bases map to TRBD2. V shed 7 bases, J shed 6 bases, and the junction held 20 bases outside the gene matches. This CDR3 has 18 amino acids. Germline lookup yields CDR1 MNHNS and CDR2 SASEGT. CDR3 protein: CASTGREVRGQRANEQFF. The CDR3 coding sequence is TGTGCCAGCACGGGGCGGGAGGTGAGAGGCCAAAGAGCCAATGAGCAGTTCTTC.

The CDR3 loop reads CASSGVREGHGNEQFF. CDR3 DNA: TGTGCCAGCAGTGGGGTTCGGGAGGGCCATGGGAATGAGCAGTTCTTC. The V and J genes are TRBV11-2 and TRBJ2-1; 8 bases are shared with TRBD2. Germline trimming cut 6 bases from V and 7 bases from J; bases unmatched to any gene: 14. The CDR3 is 16 amino acids. CDR1 is SGHAT and CDR2 is FQNNGV in the germline V gene.

The chain is built from TRBV7-6 and TRBJ1-3; D ambiguous. The CDR3 totals 15 residues. The germline CDR1 and CDR2 sequences are SGHVS and FNYEAQ. V was pared by 5 bases and J by 0 bases, with 11 bases between. The CDR3 bases are TGTGCCAGCAGCGATTATGAGAGCTCTGGAAACACCATATATTTT. Protein sequence: CASSDYESSGNTIYF.

This clonotype was picked up many times. This chain joins TRBV19 and TRBJ2-7; D may be TRBD2 (6 bases). The germline CDR1 and CDR2 sequences are LNHDA and SQIVND (reference sequence). Trimming pared 10 bases from V and 2 bases from J, leaving 9 bases between. The CDR3 has 11 amino acids. This chain's CDR3 is CATREAYEQYF. The CDR3 nucleotides are TGTGCCACCAGGGAGGCCTACGAGCAGTACTTC.

This clonotype was observed a few times. The chain carries TRBV28 and TRBJ1-5; D gene unclear. This CDR3 is 15 amino acids long. Trimming took off 5 bases at V and 0 bases at J, with 11 bases between the two ends. CDR1 and CDR2 (germline): MDHEN, SYDVKM. The CDR3 DNA sequence: TGTGCCAGCAGTATCTCCGGAAATAGCAATCAGCCCCAGCATTTT. It translates to CASSISGNSNQPQHF.

This clonotype was detected a few times. The chain uses TRBV7-8 and TRBJ2-5, with a possible D match to TRBD2 (7 bases). V lost 6 bases to trimming and J lost 3 bases, with 20 bases between them. The CDR3 totals 16 residues. From germline, CDR1 is SGHVS and CDR2 FQNEAQ. The CDR3 loop reads CASRGRGLLAEETQYF. The DNA for the CDR3 is TGTGCCAGCAGAGGCAGGGGCCTTCTAGCGGAAGAGACCCAGTACTTC.

DNA of the CDR3: TGTGCCAGCAGTGCCGGGAAATCGTCAGATGAGCAGTTCTTC. Amino acids: CASSAGKSSDEQFF. The rearrangement links TRBV6-4 to TRBJ2-1, with D maybe TRBD2 (5 bases). Germline CDR1 MRHNA, CDR2 SNTAGT. V lost 4 bases and J 8 bases, leaving 15 bases between the germline ends. This CDR3 is 14 amino acids long.

Only a few counts were recorded for this clonotype. The rearrangement links TRBV20-1 to TRBJ2-3; D is unresolved. V dropped 2 bases and J dropped 0 bases, with 15 bases sitting between them. The V gene's germline CDR1 is DFQATT and CDR2 SNEGSKA (reference sequence). The CDR3 has 16 residues. CDR3 nucleotide sequence: TGCAGTGCTAGAATGTCGGTAGGGCCAAGCACAGATACGCAGTATTTT. It specifies CSARMSVGPSTDTQYF.

In this sample, this clonotype turned up many times. The chain joins TRBV4-1 to TRBJ2-1, with 9 positions matching TRBD1. This CDR3 is 15 amino acids long. J lost 5 bases, V lost 1 base, and 3 bases had no gene match. Germline V gives CDR1 MGHRA, CDR2 YSYEKL. CDR3 nucleotide sequence: TGCGCCAGCAGCCAAGTGGACAGGGGCGACAATGAGCAGTTCTTC. This gives the protein CASSQVDRGDNEQFF.

The chain combines TRBV4-3 with TRBJ2-2, with 10 bases lining up with TRBD2. Germline lookup yields CDR1 LGHNA and CDR2 YSLEER. The CDR3 has 18 amino acids. V gave up 0 bases and J gave up 4 bases; unmatched junction bases: 8. DNA of the CDR3: TGCGCCAGCAGCCAAGATTCTAGCGGGAGTACGAGCACCGGGGAGCTGTTTTTT. It encodes CASSQDSSGSTSTGELFF.

The genes are TRBV5-1 and TRBJ2-2; weak D call: TRBD1 (5 bases). Germline CDR1 and CDR2: SGHRS and YFSETQ. The CDR3 contains 15 residues. Trimming stripped 2 bases from V and 10 bases from J, with 18 bases between. The DNA of the CDR3 is TGCGCCAGCAGCTTTTCAGGGCTTACAGAGGCGGAGCTGTTTTTT. It translates to CASSFSGLTEAELFF.

This clonotype was counted many times. The chain uses TRBV28 and TRBJ2-5; D may correspond to TRBD1 or TRBD2 (5 bases each). V gave up 3 bases and J gave up 2 bases, with 19 bases separating them. The germline V gene encodes CDR1 MDHEN and CDR2 SYDVKM. CDR3 size: 17 residues. The CDR3 nucleotides are TGTGCCAGCAGTTTCTCCTGGGACGATCAAAAGCAAGAGACCCAGTACTTC. Encoded protein: CASSFSWDDQKQETQYF. Using reference TRBV28 and TRBJ2-5 for the parts outside the CDR3, the full variable domain is DVKVTQSSRYLVKRTGEKVFLECVQDMDHENMFWYRQDPGLGLRLIYFSYDVKMKEKGDIPEGYSVSREKKERFSLILESASTNQTSMYLCASSFSWDDQKQETQYFGPGTRLLVL.

The chain joins TRBV2 to TRBJ2-7; no firm D call. V gave up 3 bases and J gave up 2 bases, with 11 bases separating them. Germline CDR1 SNHLY, CDR2 FYNNEI. This CDR3 region has 14 residues. CDR3 amino acids: CASSDRVGTYEQYV. The CDR3 nucleotides are TGTGCCAGCAGTGATAGGGTGGGCACCTACGAGCAGTACGTC.